This T cell receptor beta chain came from a study of blood T cell repertoires in COVID-19. About the study: Acute and convalescent COVID-19 specimens originated in the United States, Italy and Spain. T cells, B-cell-depleted T cells, or PBMCs provided the cDNA or gDNA that served as material.

As originally analysed: Counts of nucleated cells, estimated from reference gene primer amplification, were obtained. The assay was immunoSEQ multiplex PCR, and TCRdb's table has in-frame clones only and misses some. V, J and clone size are those of that table, while D and trimming were read from the DNA. The sample lists about 190,000 clones, approximately 80% occurring once. Germline-derived CDR1 and CDR2 are KGHSH and LQKENI. Germline trimming cut 4 bases from V and 0 bases from J; bases unmatched to any gene: 9. CDR3 length: 17 residues. The chain uses TRBV18 and TRBJ2-3; 8 bases fit TRBD1. Sequenced input: peripheral blood. This sequence was found in a man aged 50 to 59 who had recovered from COVID-19. CDR3 amino acids: CASSRTRDRSSTDTQYF. The CDR3 nucleotides read TGTGCCAGCTCACGAACCCGGGACAGGTCTAGCACAGATACGCAGTATTTT.